A single sample gave rise to the 32 T cell receptor beta chains below, sequenced in a study of T cells in Graves' hyperthyroidism and ophthalmopathy. It was RNA transcripts that yielded the amplified TCR beta CDR3 regions. First-round RT-PCR targeting the TCR CDR3 was performed with the HTBI primer set. TCRdb re-analysed the multiplex PCR reads in MiXCR, keeping a single row per CDR3 protein. The sample has almost 600,000 distinct CDR3 sequences, roughly 14% seen once. Sequencing was done on a sample of blood. The source of these receptors is a woman under 40 with Graves' hyperthyroidism that later progressed to Graves' ophthalmopathy.

Ten or more counts support this clonotype. This chain uses TRBV28 with TRBJ1-6, with D possibly TRBD1 on 5 matching bases. V was pared by 5 bases and J by 9 bases, with 14 bases between. The CDR3 covers 14 residues. Germline V gene lookup returns CDR1 MDHEN and CDR2 SYDVKM. The CDR3 loop reads CASSTDGDGSPLHF. CDR3 coding DNA: TGTGCCAGCAGTACCGACGGGGACGGTTCACCCCTCCACTTT.

This clonotype was counted ten times or more. V and J are TRBV6-2 or TRBV6-3 and TRBJ2-7; D is unresolved. The CDR3 is 12 residues long. Per germline, CDR1 MNHEY and CDR2 SVGEGT. V was pared by 4 bases and J by 0 bases, with 4 bases between. The CDR3 here is CASSFTSYEQYF. DNA for the CDR3: TGTGCCAGCAGTTTTACCTCCTACGAGCAGTACTTC.

J is TRBJ2-7 and V is TRBV20-1, with D possibly matching TRBD2 (5 bases). Trimming removed 0 bases at V and 2 bases at J, with 20 bases between. The CDR3 is made up of 17 amino acids. CDR1 is DFQATT, CDR2 SNEGSKA, per germline (reference sequence). The CDR3 here is CSARDPATERVPYEQYF. DNA for the CDR3: TGCAGTGCTAGAGATCCCGCCACTGAGAGGGTCCCCTACGAGCAGTACTTC.

This clonotype appeared many times. The chain couples TRBV5-5 to TRBJ1-5, with D possibly matching TRBD1 (5 bases). Germline V gives CDR1 SGHKS, CDR2 YYEKEE (reference sequence). The V end was cut by 1 base, the J end by 3 bases, with 8 bases between. The CDR3 is 14 residues long. Here the CDR3 DNA reads TGTGCCAGCAGCTTGACGACAGCCAATCAGCCCCAGCATTTT. Protein product: CASSLTTANQPQHF.

This clonotype was seen repeatedly, ten times or more. This rearrangement joins TRBV20-1 to TRBJ1-1, with TRBD1 matching 7 bases. CDR1 and CDR2 (germline): DFQATT, SNEGSKA (reference sequence). There are 13 residues in the CDR3. This CDR3 is CRPYTGVGTEAFF. CDR3 nucleotides: TGCAGGCCTTACACAGGGGTTGGCACTGAAGCTTTCTTT.

Ten or more counts support this clonotype. V usage is TRBV6-1 and J usage is TRBJ2-1; D may be TRBD2 (7 bases). The CDR3 is 15 residues long. In germline, CDR1 is MNHNS, CDR2 SASEGT. V was cut by 6 bases and J by 2 bases, with 14 bases left in between. The CDR3 DNA reads as TGTGCCAGCAGGGAGGGGGAGGGTCCCTACAATGAGCAGTTCTTC. Translating it yields CASREGEGPYNEQFF.

Ten or more counts support this clonotype. J is TRBJ1-5 and V is TRBV10-3; possible D gene TRBD1, 5 bases. V was pared by 0 bases and J by 0 bases, with 18 bases between. This CDR3 contains 19 residues. The germline CDR1 and CDR2 sequences are ENHRY and SYGVKD. Here the CDR3 DNA reads TGTGCCATCAGTGAGTCGAAGCCCCAGGGCACATATAGCAATCAGCCCCAGCATTTT. Residues: CAISESKPQGTYSNQPQHF.

This clonotype was seen a few times. This chain links TRBV20-1 with TRBJ1-1; tentatively, D is TRBD1 (5 bases). This CDR3 comprises 14 residues. With 2 bases removed from V and 5 bases from J, the gap between germline ends came to 15 bases. CDR1 and CDR2 from the germline V gene are DFQATT and SNEGSKA (reference sequence). The CDR3, as DNA: TGCAGTGCTAGACCAACAGGCTGGGGTACTGAAGCTTTCTTT. It is translated as CSARPTGWGTEAFF.

This rearrangement joins TRBV4-1 to TRBJ1-1; D gene ambiguous. CDR1 and CDR2 (germline): MGHRA, YSYEKL. This CDR3 is 15 amino acids long. The V gene lost 4 bases and the J gene lost 0 bases, with 12 bases spanning the gap. CDR3: CASSRLVRVNTEAFF. CDR3 sequence (DNA): TGCGCCAGCAGCCGTCTTGTACGGGTGAACACTGAAGCTTTCTTT.

This clonotype is judged medium-sized. The chain links TRBV7-9 to TRBJ2-7; 14 bases align to TRBD2. J was trimmed by 5 bases and V by 0 bases; bases with no gene match: 6. Germline CDR1 reads SEHNR; CDR2 reads FQNEAQ (reference sequence). CDR3 length: 17 residues. The CDR3 sequence is CASSLAGTSGRDNEQYF. The CDR3 bases are TGTGCCAGCAGCTTAGCGGGGACTAGCGGGAGAGACAACGAGCAGTACTTC.

The sample holds a few counts of this clonotype. This chain connects TRBV5-1 to TRBJ1-2; 9 bases are a match to TRBD1. Germline trimming cut 0 bases from V and 6 bases from J; bases unmatched to any gene: 3. Germline CDR1 is SGHRS and CDR2 is YFSETQ. CDR3 size: 14 residues. This CDR3 is CASSLEQGAHGYTF. In DNA, the CDR3 is TGCGCCAGCAGCTTGGAACAGGGGGCTCATGGCTACACCTTC.

This clonotype was recorded at least ten times. The chain combines TRBV18 with TRBJ2-5; D might be TRBD1 (6 bases). V shed 3 bases and J shed 1 base, with 12 bases lying between them. The CDR3 loop spans 15 amino acids. Germline V lookup: CDR1 KGHSH, CDR2 LQKENI. The CDR3 is CASSPSAGAQETQYF. As DNA, the CDR3 is TGTGCCAGCTCACCCTCAGCAGGGGCCCAAGAGACCCAGTACTTC.

This clonotype was picked up many times. A junction end diverges from the germline sequence, so it may reflect a read error. V usage is TRBV7-3 and J usage is TRBJ2-7; TRBD2 aligns across 10 bases. The CDR3 extends over 15 amino acids. Germline CDR1 SGHTA, CDR2 FQGTGA. The CDR3, as DNA: TGTGCCAGCAGCCTAACTAGCGGGACACAATACGAGCAGTACTTC. Amino acid sequence: CASSLTSGTQYEQYF. The variable domain in full, with the rest retrieved from reference TRBV7-3 and TRBJ2-7, is GAGVSQTPSNKVTEKGKYVELRCDPISGHTALYWYRQSLGQGPEFLIYFQGTGAADDSGLPNDRFFAVRPEGSVSTLKIQRTERGDSAVYLCASSLTSGTQYEQYFGPGTRLTVT.

J is TRBJ1-1 and V is TRBV3-1; D is possibly TRBD1 (5 bases). Looked up from germline, CDR1 is LGHDT and CDR2 is YNNKEL (reference sequence). V was cut by 2 bases and J by 3 bases, with 22 bases left in between. The CDR3 is 18 amino acids. The CDR3 bases are TGTGCCAGCAGCCAACCCTCCCCGAGGGGTTTCAGGGACACTGAAGCTTTCTTT. This encodes CASSQPSPRGFRDTEAFF.

This clonotype turned up a few times. The J gene is TRBJ2-7, the V gene TRBV7-2; D gene unclear. Between the trimmed V and J ends, which lost 8 bases and 0 bases, there was a span of 14 bases. The CDR3 has 14 amino acids. CDR1 and CDR2 from the germline V gene are SGHTA and FQGNSA. The CDR3 region is CASSISENSYEQYF. For the CDR3, the DNA is TGTGCCAGCTCAATATCAGAGAACTCCTACGAGCAGTACTTC.

The chain recombines TRBV14 with TRBJ1-6; D is unclear. Germline V gene lookup returns CDR1 SGHDN and CDR2 FVKESK. This CDR3 is 13 amino acids long. The V and J ends lost 1 base and 15 bases respectively, with 13 bases between them. This CDR3 reads CASSQVKAVRLHF. CDR3 in DNA: TGTGCCAGCAGCCAAGTTAAGGCGGTACGCCTCCACTTT.

This clonotype has a count of ten or more. The chain is built from TRBV11-1 and TRBJ2-1, with 7 bases lining up with TRBD2. Unmatched junction bases numbered 3, after V lost 1 base and J lost 0 bases. The germline gives CDR1 SGHAT, CDR2 FQDESV (reference sequence). This CDR3 contains 16 residues. The CDR3 coding sequence is TGTGCCAGCAGCTTAGGTCCGGGAGGCTCCTACAATGAGCAGTTCTTC. This codes for CASSLGPGGSYNEQFF. The whole variable domain, filled in from reference TRBV11-1 and TRBJ2-1, reads EAEVAQSPRYKITEKSQAVAFWCDPISGHATLYWYRQILGQGPELLVQFQDESVVDDSQLPKDRFSAERLKGVDSTLKIQPAELGDSAMYLCASSLGPGGSYNEQFFGPGTRLTVL.

This clonotype was observed at least ten times. The J gene is TRBJ2-5, the V gene TRBV6-6; TRBD2 matches at 8 bases. The germline V gene has CDR1 MNHNY and CDR2 SVGAGI (reference sequence). The CDR3 totals 15 residues. With V trimmed by 2 bases and J by 4 bases, 6 bases remained unmatched. CDR3 in amino acids: CASSYPPGGLETQYF. The CDR3 nucleotides read TGTGCCAGCAGTTACCCCCCGGGGGGGCTAGAGACCCAGTACTTC.

This clonotype has a count of ten or more. The chain couples TRBV9 to TRBJ2-1, with a possible D match to TRBD2 (5 bases). V was trimmed by 4 bases and J by 2 bases, leaving 16 bases between them. CDR3 size: 16 residues. The V gene's germline CDR1 is SGDLS and CDR2 YYNGEE. CDR3: CASSPDGSDPYNEQFF. The DNA of the CDR3 is TGTGCCAGCAGCCCTGATGGGAGCGACCCCTACAATGAGCAGTTCTTC.

The table lists this clonotype with a few counts. The V call is TRBV5-1, the J call TRBJ2-2, with 10 bases that match TRBD1. Per the germline V gene, CDR1 is SGHRS and CDR2 is YFSETQ. The CDR3 spans 17 residues. V dropped 1 base and J dropped 4; count of bases not matched to a gene: 7. The CDR3 DNA reads as TGCGCCAGCAGCTTGCTAAGGACAGGGGGAGGCACCGGGGAGCTGTTTTTT. This translates into CASSLLRTGGGTGELFF. Drawing the rest from reference TRBV5-1 and TRBJ2-2, the complete variable domain is KAGVTQTPRYLIKTRGQQVTLSCSPISGHRSVSWYQQTPGQGLQFLFEYFSETQRNKGNFPGRFSGRQFSNSRSEMNVSTLELGDSALYLCASSLLRTGGGTGELFFGEGSRLTVL.

The chain is built from TRBV6-2 or TRBV6-3 and TRBJ2-3, with D possibly TRBD2 on 6 matching bases. Between the trimmed V and J ends, which lost 5 bases and 0 bases, there was a span of 18 bases. Germline assignment: CDR1 MNHEY and CDR2 SVGEGT. The CDR3 has 17 residues. As DNA, the CDR3 is TGTGCCAGCAGTCGAACCCGACTAGTTTCGAGCACAGATACGCAGTATTTT. This gives the protein CASSRTRLVSSTDTQYF.

This rearrangement joins TRBV29-1 to TRBJ2-7, with a weak D call TRBD2 (6 bases). CDR1 is SQVTM, CDR2 ANQGSEA, per germline. The CDR3 consists of 13 residues. The DNA of the CDR3 is TGCATCGGGGCGGGGCCTTCCGCCTACGAGCAGTACTTC. It yields the protein CIGAGPSAYEQYF.

The table lists this clonotype with a few counts. The chain is built from TRBV5-1 and TRBJ2-1; tentative D call: TRBD2 (6 bases). Germline-derived CDR1 and CDR2 are SGHRS and YFSETQ. The CDR3 totals 14 residues. V lost 7 bases and J 1 base, leaving 12 bases between the germline ends. CDR3 residues: CASAAGTSYNEQFF. The DNA of the CDR3 is TGCGCCAGCGCGGCCGGGACTTCCTACAATGAGCAGTTCTTC.

This clonotype appeared many times. The chain recombines TRBV20-1 with TRBJ2-3; 7 nucleotides line up with TRBD2. This CDR3 has 16 amino acids. The junction had 10 bases not matched to a gene; V was cut back by 1 base and J by 3 bases. Germline V CDR1 and CDR2: DFQATT, SNEGSKA (reference sequence). CDR3 region: CSARVLGPSGTDTQYF. In DNA form, the CDR3 reads TGCAGTGCTAGAGTTTTGGGGCCTAGCGGTACAGATACGCAGTATTTT.

This clonotype was counted a few times. The chain carries TRBV5-4 and TRBJ2-5; perhaps D is TRBD1 or TRBD2 (7 bases each). The V end was cut by 4 bases, the J end by 4 bases, with 17 bases between. The germline V gene encodes CDR1 SGHNT and CDR2 YYREEE (reference sequence). This CDR3 has 15 amino acids. The CDR3 region has the DNA TGTGCCAGCAGCCATCAGGGGGGGACGGGAGAGACCCAGTACTTC. It translates to CASSHQGGTGETQYF.

The chain couples TRBV10-2 to TRBJ2-3; 12 bases line up with TRBD2. Germline V CDR1 and CDR2: WSHSY, SAAADI. The CDR3 covers 19 residues. The V segment lost 0 bases and the J segment 1 base; nucleotides outside the gene matches: 8. In DNA form, the CDR3 reads TGCGCCAGCAGTGAGTCACAGCTAGCGGGAGGGCCACGCACAGATACGCAGTATTTT. This sequence encodes CASSESQLAGGPRTDTQYF.

The V call is TRBV6-5, the J call TRBJ2-2; D is undetermined. Germline V gene sequence: CDR1 MNHEY, CDR2 SVGAGI. This CDR3 has 12 amino acids. Between the trimmed V and J ends, which lost 2 bases and 6 bases, there was a span of 4 bases. CDR3 nucleotide sequence: TGTGCCAGCAGTTACAACCCCGGGGAGCTGTTTTTT. This translates into CASSYNPGELFF.

This clonotype was counted at least ten times. The chain employs TRBV6-1 and TRBJ1-3; D perhaps matches TRBD1 (5 bases). With 6 bases removed from V and 0 bases from J, the gap between germline ends came to 18 bases. Germline CDR1 is MNHNS and CDR2 is SASEGT. There are 17 residues in the CDR3. CDR3 in DNA: TGTGCCAGCAGCCCTTATGTAGGGGCCCTCTCTGGAAACACCATATATTTT. Residues: CASSPYVGALSGNTIYF.

The rearrangement uses TRBV9 and TRBJ2-7; the match to TRBD2 covers 13 bases. CDR1 is SGDLS, CDR2 YYNGEE, per germline. This CDR3 spans 18 amino acids. The V segment lost 4 bases and the J segment 6 bases; nucleotides outside the gene matches: 16. CDR3 sequence: CASSPRTSGSFWAGEQYF. As DNA, the CDR3 is TGTGCCAGCAGCCCCCGGACTAGCGGGAGCTTTTGGGCGGGCGAGCAGTACTTC.

This clonotype occurred many times. V and J are TRBV27 and TRBJ2-5; the D is unclear. Germline V gene data show CDR1 as MNHEY and CDR2 as SMNVEV (reference sequence). The CDR3 is 17 amino acids. Trimming took 5 bases from V and 4 from J, leaving 23 bases between them. Here the CDR3 DNA reads TGTGCCAGCAGTGTTATCCCCTTTGGCCCTGTTAGAGAGACCCAGTACTTC. Residues: CASSVIPFGPVRETQYF.

In this sample, this clonotype turned up many times. V is TRBV14 and J is TRBJ2-7; 15 bases fit TRBD2. Per the germline V gene, CDR1 is SGHDN and CDR2 is FVKESK. V trimming: 4 bases; J trimming: 7 bases; junction bases outside the gene matches: 14. The CDR3 contains 18 residues. CDR3 sequence: CASSLYGLAGGSRGEQYF. DNA for the CDR3: TGTGCCAGCAGCCTCTACGGACTAGCGGGAGGGAGTCGTGGTGAGCAGTACTTC.

This clonotype was detected a few times. J is TRBJ1-1 and V is TRBV5-6; no firm D call. The CDR3 extends over 13 amino acids. Germline V gene data show CDR1 as SGHDT and CDR2 as YYEEEE. Trimming cost V 3 bases and J 1 base, with 7 bases left between them. The CDR3 loop is CASSWVENTEAFF. DNA for the CDR3: TGTGCCAGCAGCTGGGTCGAGAACACTGAAGCTTTCTTT.